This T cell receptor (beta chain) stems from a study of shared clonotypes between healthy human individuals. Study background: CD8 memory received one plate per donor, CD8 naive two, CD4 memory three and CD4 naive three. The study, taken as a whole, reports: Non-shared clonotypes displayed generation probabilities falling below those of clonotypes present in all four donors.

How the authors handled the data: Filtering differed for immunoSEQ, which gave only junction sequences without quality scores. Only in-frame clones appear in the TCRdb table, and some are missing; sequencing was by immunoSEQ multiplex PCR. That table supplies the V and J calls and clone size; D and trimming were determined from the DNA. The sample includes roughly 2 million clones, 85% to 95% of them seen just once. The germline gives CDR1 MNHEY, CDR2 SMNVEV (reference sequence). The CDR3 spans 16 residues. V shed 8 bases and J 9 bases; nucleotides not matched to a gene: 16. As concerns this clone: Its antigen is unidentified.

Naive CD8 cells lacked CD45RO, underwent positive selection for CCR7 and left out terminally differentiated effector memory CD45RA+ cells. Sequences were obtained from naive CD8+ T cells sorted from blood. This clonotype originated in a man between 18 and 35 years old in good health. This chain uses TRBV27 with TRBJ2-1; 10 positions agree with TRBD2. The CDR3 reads CASQGSGRASRGEQFF. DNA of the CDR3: TGTGCCAGCCAAGGCAGCGGGAGGGCCTCCCGGGGTGAGCAGTTCTTC.